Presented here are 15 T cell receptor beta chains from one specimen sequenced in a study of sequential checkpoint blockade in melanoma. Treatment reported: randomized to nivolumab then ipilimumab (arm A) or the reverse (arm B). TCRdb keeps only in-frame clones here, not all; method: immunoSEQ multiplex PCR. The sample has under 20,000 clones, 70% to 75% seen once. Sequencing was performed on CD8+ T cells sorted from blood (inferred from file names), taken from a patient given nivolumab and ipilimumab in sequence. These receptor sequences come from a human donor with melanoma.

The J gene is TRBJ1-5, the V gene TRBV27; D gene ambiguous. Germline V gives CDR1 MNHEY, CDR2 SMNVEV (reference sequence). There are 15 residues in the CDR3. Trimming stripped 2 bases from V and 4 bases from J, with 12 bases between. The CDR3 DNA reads TGTGCCAGCAGTTTAGATAGGGTAGCGAATCAGCCCCAGCATTTT. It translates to CASSLDRVANQPQHF.

CDR3 protein: CASAVGENTEAFF. The CDR3 coding sequence is TGTGCCAGCGCTGTGGGAGAGAACACTGAAGCTTTCTTT. This chain links TRBV27 with TRBJ1-1, with D uncertain. The CDR3 length is 13 residues. Germline V CDR1 and CDR2: MNHEY, SMNVEV (reference sequence). The V end was cut by 8 bases, the J end by 1 base, with 11 bases between.

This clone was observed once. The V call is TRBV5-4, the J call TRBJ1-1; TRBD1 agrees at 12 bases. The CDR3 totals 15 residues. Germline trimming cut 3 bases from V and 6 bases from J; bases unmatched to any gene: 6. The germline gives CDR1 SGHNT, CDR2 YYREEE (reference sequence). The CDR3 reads CASSWGQGAGSEAFF. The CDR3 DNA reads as TGTGCCAGCAGCTGGGGACAGGGGGCGGGATCTGAAGCTTTCTTT.

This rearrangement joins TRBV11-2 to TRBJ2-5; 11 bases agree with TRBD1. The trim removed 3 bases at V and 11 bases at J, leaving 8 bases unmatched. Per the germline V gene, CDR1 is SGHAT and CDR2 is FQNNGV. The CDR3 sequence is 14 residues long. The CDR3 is CASSLPGQGGEQYF. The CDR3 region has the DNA TGTGCCAGCAGCTTGCCGGGACAGGGGGGTGAGCAGTACTTC.

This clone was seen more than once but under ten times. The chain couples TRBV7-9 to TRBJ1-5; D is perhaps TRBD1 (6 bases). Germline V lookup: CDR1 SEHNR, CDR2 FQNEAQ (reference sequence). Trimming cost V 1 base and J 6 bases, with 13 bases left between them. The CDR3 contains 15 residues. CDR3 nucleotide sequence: TGTGCCAGCAGCTTAGGTTCAGGGGTCGGTCAGCCCCAGCATTTT. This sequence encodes CASSLGSGVGQPQHF.

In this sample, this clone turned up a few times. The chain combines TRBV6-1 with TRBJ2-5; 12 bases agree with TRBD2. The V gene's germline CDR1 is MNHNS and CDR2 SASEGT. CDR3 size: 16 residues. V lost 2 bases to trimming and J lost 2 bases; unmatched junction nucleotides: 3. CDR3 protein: CASSELAGGPQETQYF. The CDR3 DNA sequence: TGTGCCAGCAGTGAACTAGCGGGGGGGCCTCAAGAGACCCAGTACTTC.

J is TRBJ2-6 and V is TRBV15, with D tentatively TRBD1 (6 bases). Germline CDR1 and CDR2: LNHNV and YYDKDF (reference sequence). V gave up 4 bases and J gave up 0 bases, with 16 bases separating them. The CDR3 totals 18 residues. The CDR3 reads CATSTYIDRSSGANVLTF. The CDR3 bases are TGTGCCACCAGCACGTATATAGACAGGAGCTCTGGGGCCAACGTCCTGACTTTC.

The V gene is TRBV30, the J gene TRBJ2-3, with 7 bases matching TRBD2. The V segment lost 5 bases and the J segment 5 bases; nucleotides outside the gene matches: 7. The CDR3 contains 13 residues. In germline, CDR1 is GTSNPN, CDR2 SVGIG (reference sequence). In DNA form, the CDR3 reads TGTGCCTGGGACCGGACGGGGGGAGATACGCAGTATTTT. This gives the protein CAWDRTGGDTQYF.

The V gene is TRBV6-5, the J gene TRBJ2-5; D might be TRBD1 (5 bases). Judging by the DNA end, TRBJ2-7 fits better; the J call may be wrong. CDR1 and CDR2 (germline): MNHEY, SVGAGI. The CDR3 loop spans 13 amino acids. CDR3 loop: CASSLAGPYEQYF. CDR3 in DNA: TGTGCCAGCAGTTTAGCAGGGCCCTACGAGCAGTACTTC.

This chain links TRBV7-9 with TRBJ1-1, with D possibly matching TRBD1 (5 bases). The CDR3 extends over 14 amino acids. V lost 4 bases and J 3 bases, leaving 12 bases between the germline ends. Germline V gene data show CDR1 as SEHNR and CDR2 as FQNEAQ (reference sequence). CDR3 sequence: CASSSQGSYTEAFF. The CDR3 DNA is TGTGCCAGCAGCTCCCAGGGTTCTTACACTGAAGCTTTCTTT.

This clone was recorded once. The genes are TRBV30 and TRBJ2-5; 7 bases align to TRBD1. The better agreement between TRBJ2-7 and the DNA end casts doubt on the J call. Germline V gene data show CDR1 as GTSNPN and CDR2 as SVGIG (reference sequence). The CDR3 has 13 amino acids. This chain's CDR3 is CARRDRVSYEQYF. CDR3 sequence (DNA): TGTGCCCGACGTGACAGGGTTTCCTACGAGCAGTACTTC.

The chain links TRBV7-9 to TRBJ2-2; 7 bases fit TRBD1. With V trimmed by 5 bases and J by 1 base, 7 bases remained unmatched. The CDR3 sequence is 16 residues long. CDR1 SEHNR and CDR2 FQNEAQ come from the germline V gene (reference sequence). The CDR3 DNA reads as TGTGCCAGCAGCCCTTTAGGGGGCAGGAACACCGGGGAGCTGTTTTTT. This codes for CASSPLGGRNTGELFF.

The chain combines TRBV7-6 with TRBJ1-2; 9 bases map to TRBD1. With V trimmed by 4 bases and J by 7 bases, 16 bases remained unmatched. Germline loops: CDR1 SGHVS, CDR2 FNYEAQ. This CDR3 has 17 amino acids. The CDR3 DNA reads TGTGCCAGCAGCTATAATCCCCACGGACAGGGGCCGAGTGGCTACACCTTC. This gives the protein CASSYNPHGQGPSGYTF.

The CDR3 loop is CASTGTSGYNEQFF. The CDR3 DNA reads TGCGCCAGCACCGGGACTAGCGGATACAATGAGCAGTTCTTC. This chain joins TRBV10-1 and TRBJ2-1, with 11 bases lining up with TRBD2. With 7 bases clipped from V and 4 bases from J, the junction kept 3 bases outside the gene matches. The CDR3 sequence is 14 residues long. Germline V gives CDR1 WNHNN, CDR2 SYGVQD (reference sequence).

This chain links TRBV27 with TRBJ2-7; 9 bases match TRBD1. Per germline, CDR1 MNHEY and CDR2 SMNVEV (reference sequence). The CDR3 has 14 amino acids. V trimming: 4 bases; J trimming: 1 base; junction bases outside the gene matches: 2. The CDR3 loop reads CASSYGTGSYEQYF. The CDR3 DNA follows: TGTGCCAGCAGTTACGGGACAGGGTCCTACGAGCAGTACTTC.